The 28 T cell receptor beta chains in this list originate from one sample, sequenced in a study of T cells expressing NK-cell markers. From the 5' RACE reads, TCRdb lists one entry per CDR3 protein and no DNA. The sample totals approximately 150,000 distinct CDR3 sequences. Material: blood T cells: a sorted CD56 or NKG2C T cell subset, CD4+ or CD8+ T cells, or bulk PBMC T cells (not recorded which). These receptor sequences come from a man aged 18 to 35 in good health.

This chain joins TRBV6-5 and TRBJ1-2. The CDR3 covers 15 residues. Per germline, CDR1 MNHEY and CDR2 SVGAGI. CDR3 region: CASSYSFLSNYGYTF.

The chain links TRBV3-1 to TRBJ2-1; there is no DNA to check the TCRdb D call of TRBD2. The CDR3 has 19 amino acids. Per the germline V gene, CDR1 is LGHDT and CDR2 is YNNKEL (reference sequence). This CDR3 reads CASSPGGLAGAGSYNEQFF.

The chain has TRBV4-3 and TRBJ2-7; as DNA is missing, the TRBD2 call by TCRdb cannot be tested. The CDR3 has 15 amino acids. Germline CDR1 and CDR2: LGHNA and YSLEER. The CDR3: CASSQGVTSLYEQYF.

The chain is built from TRBV21-1 and TRBJ2-6; TCRdb's D call of TRBD1 is untestable without DNA. TRBV21-1 represents a pseudogene. The CDR3 loop spans 16 amino acids. CDR3 residues: CASSKIRERRANVLTF.

The chain employs TRBV6-1 and TRBJ2-1. The CDR3 contains 14 residues. The V gene's germline CDR1 is MNHNS and CDR2 SASEGT. The chain's CDR3 is CASSPTVLAHEQFF.

The chain joins TRBV6-2 or TRBV6-3 to TRBJ1-5. There are 16 residues in the CDR3. The V gene's germline CDR1 is MNHEY and CDR2 SVGEGT. This CDR3 is CASSYVGGRNNQPQHF.

The V and J genes are TRBV15 and TRBJ2-3; TCRdb lists TRBD1, though no DNA is available to test this call. The CDR3 loop spans 17 amino acids. Germline values: CDR1 LNHNV, CDR2 YYDKDF (reference sequence). CDR3: CATSRAQGQGETDTQYF. The full variable domain, in which reference TRBV15 and TRBJ2-3 provide the parts outside the CDR3, is DAMVIQNPRYQVTQFGKPVTLSCSQTLNHNVMYWYQQKSSQAPKLLFHYYDKDFNNEADTPDNFQSRRPNTSFCFLDIRSPGLGDTAMYLCATSRAQGQGETDTQYFGPGTRLTVL.

The rearrangement uses TRBV29-1 and TRBJ1-2. The germline gives CDR1 SQVTM, CDR2 ANQGSEA. CDR3 length: 11 amino acids. CDR3 in amino acids: CSVVSVYGYTF.

V gene TRBV30 combines with J gene TRBJ2-7. Germline values: CDR1 GTSNPN, CDR2 SVGIG (reference sequence). The CDR3 length is 13 residues. The CDR3 loop is CAWRTLAVYEQYF.

The genes are TRBV24-1 and TRBJ2-1; checking the TCRdb D call of TRBD2 is not possible without DNA. The CDR3 has 15 amino acids. Germline V gene lookup returns CDR1 KGHDR and CDR2 SFDVKD. The CDR3 spells CATSDSSGRHNEQFF.

J is TRBJ2-1 and V is TRBV5-1. The CDR3 has 15 amino acids. Germline lookup yields CDR1 SGHRS and CDR2 YFSETQ. This CDR3 reads CASSLDLAHYNEQFF. The full variable domain, rest sourced from reference TRBV5-1 and TRBJ2-1, is KAGVTQTPRYLIKTRGQQVTLSCSPISGHRSVSWYQQTPGQGLQFLFEYFSETQRNKGNFPGRFSGRQFSNSRSEMNVSTLELGDSALYLCASSLDLAHYNEQFFGPGTRLTVL.

The chain joins TRBV21-1 to TRBJ2-7. TRBV21-1 is a listed pseudogene. CDR3 length: 15 residues. The CDR3 loop is CASNLIRRSGYEQYF.

The chain links TRBV7-9 to TRBJ2-5; with no DNA, the TCRdb D assignment of TRBD1 cannot be verified. CDR1 and CDR2 from the germline V gene are SEHNR and FQNEAQ (reference sequence). The length of the CDR3 is 15 residues. CDR3 amino acids: CASTSREGARETQYF.

The chain joins TRBV20-1 to TRBJ2-3; TCRdb calls TRBD1, which cannot be checked without DNA. This CDR3 comprises 14 residues. Germline V CDR1 and CDR2: DFQATT, SNEGSKA (reference sequence). CDR3 residues: CSALGGREFDTQYF.

J is TRBJ2-2 and V is TRBV5-1; TCRdb names TRBD1, which stays unverified in the absence of DNA. Per germline, CDR1 SGHRS and CDR2 YFSETQ. CDR3 length: 14 residues. The CDR3 loop reads CASSLVGQTGELFF. Together with reference TRBV5-1 and TRBJ2-2, the CDR3 gives the full variable domain: KAGVTQTPRYLIKTRGQQVTLSCSPISGHRSVSWYQQTPGQGLQFLFEYFSETQRNKGNFPGRFSGRQFSNSRSEMNVSTLELGDSALYLCASSLVGQTGELFFGEGSRLTVL.

The chain carries TRBV20-1 and TRBJ2-2; checking the TCRdb D call of TRBD1 is not possible without DNA. In germline, CDR1 is DFQATT, CDR2 SNEGSKA (reference sequence). This CDR3 is built from 16 residues. The CDR3 protein is CSALRTGATATGELFF.

The rearrangement links TRBV3-1 to TRBJ2-5. The CDR3 is 15 amino acids. Per the germline V gene, CDR1 is LGHDT and CDR2 is YNNKEL (reference sequence). The CDR3 sequence: CASSQDSGSQETQYF.

The CDR3 reads CASSLSAGGYEQYF. This chain connects TRBV27 to TRBJ2-7; the TCRdb call, TRBD1, lacks DNA for checking. Germline CDR1 is MNHEY and CDR2 is SMNVEV (reference sequence). The CDR3 extends over 14 amino acids.

The V call is TRBV7-2, the J call TRBJ2-1. Germline assignment: CDR1 SGHTA and CDR2 FQGNSA. The CDR3 is made up of 14 amino acids. This chain's CDR3 is CASSFQEFYNEQFF.

The genes are TRBV5-1 and TRBJ2-3; TCRdb picks TRBD1, but there is no DNA to check that call. This CDR3 spans 16 amino acids. Germline V gene data show CDR1 as SGHRS and CDR2 as YFSETQ. CDR3 region: CASSSTQGGFTDTQYF.

The rearrangement links TRBV6-2 or TRBV6-3 to TRBJ2-3; with no DNA, the TCRdb D assignment of TRBD2 cannot be verified. Per the germline V gene, CDR1 is MNHEY and CDR2 is SVGEGT. CDR3 size: 15 residues. Here the CDR3 reads CATAGLAGAPDTQYF.

CDR3 amino acids: CSVPGLAGGNTGELFF. V gene TRBV29-1 combines with J gene TRBJ2-2; the D call from TCRdb, TRBD2, cannot be confirmed without DNA. The germline V gene has CDR1 SQVTM and CDR2 ANQGSEA. The CDR3 sequence is 16 residues long.

The rearrangement joins TRBV18 to TRBJ2-3; lacking DNA, the TRBD2 call made by TCRdb goes unchecked. This CDR3 is built from 16 residues. CDR1 and CDR2 (germline): KGHSH, LQKENI. The CDR3 protein is CASSNRRTSSTDTQYF.

The J gene is TRBJ2-2, the V gene TRBV6-2 or TRBV6-3; TCRdb returns TRBD1, unconfirmable since there is no DNA. Germline V lookup: CDR1 MNHEY, CDR2 SVGEGT. The CDR3 consists of 13 residues. CDR3 protein: CASKWGDTGELFF.

The rearrangement links TRBV29-1 to TRBJ2-3; TCRdb's D call of TRBD2 is untestable without DNA. From germline, CDR1 is SQVTM and CDR2 ANQGSEA. The CDR3 has 13 residues. CDR3: CSVVEGPTDTQYF.

The chain joins TRBV6-2 or TRBV6-3 to TRBJ2-7; without DNA, the TCRdb call of TRBD2 cannot be checked. CDR3 length equals 20 residues. CDR1 is MNHEY and CDR2 is SVGEGT in the germline V gene. The CDR3: CASSYFDWTSGRNLSHEQYF.

V is TRBV10-3 and J is TRBJ1-5. The CDR3 loop spans 15 amino acids. CDR1 is ENHRY and CDR2 is SYGVKD in the germline V gene. This chain's CDR3 is CAISDTGGINQPQHF.

The chain has TRBV27 and TRBJ1-1; the D call from TCRdb, TRBD1, cannot be confirmed without DNA. This CDR3 has 14 residues. Looked up from germline, CDR1 is MNHEY and CDR2 is SMNVEV (reference sequence). CDR3 amino acids: CASSLAGGVTEAFF.